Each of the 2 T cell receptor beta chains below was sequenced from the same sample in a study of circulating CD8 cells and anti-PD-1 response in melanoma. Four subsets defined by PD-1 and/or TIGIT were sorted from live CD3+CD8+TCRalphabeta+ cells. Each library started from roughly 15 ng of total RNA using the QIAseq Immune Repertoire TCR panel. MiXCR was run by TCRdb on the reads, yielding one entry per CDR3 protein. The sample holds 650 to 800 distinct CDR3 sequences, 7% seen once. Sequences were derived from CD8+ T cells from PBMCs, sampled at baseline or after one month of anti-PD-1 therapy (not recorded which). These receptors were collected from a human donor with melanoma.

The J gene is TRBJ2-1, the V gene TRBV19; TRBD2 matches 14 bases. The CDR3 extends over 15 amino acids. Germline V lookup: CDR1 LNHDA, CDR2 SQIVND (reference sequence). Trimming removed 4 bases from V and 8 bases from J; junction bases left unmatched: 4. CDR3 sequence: CASSTRLAGGHEQFF. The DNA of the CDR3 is TGTGCCAGTAGTACCAGACTAGCGGGAGGGCATGAGCAGTTCTTC. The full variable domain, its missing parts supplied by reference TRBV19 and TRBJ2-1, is DGGITQSPKYLFRKEGQNVTLSCEQNLNHDAMYWYRQDPGQGLRLIYYSQIVNDFQKGDIAEGYSVSREKKESFPLTVTSAQKNPTAFYLCASSTRLAGGHEQFFGPGTRLTVL.

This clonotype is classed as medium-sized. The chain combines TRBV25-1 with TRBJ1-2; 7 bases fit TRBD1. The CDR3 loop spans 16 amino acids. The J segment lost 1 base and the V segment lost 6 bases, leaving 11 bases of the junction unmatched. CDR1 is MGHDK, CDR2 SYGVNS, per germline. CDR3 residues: CASSHPGGGINYGYTF. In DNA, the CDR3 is TGTGCCAGCAGCCACCCAGGGGGGGGGATTAACTATGGCTACACCTTC.